Below, 2 T cell receptor beta chains from the same sample are listed, as sequenced in a study of identical twins. TCRdb ran MiXCR on the 5' RACE reads and lists one entry per CDR3 protein. The profile covers hundreds of thousands of distinct CDR3 sequences, with roughly 8.6% appearing a single time and 6% to 8.5% taken by the ten largest. This sample also appeared in a second study, on yellow fever vaccine responses in identical twins.

Sequencing was carried out using CD8+ T cells sorted from blood. All receptors come from a woman younger than 30 in good health.

In its sample, this clonotype was seen a few times. This sequence joins TRBV6-5 and TRBJ1-1; D gene uncertain. CDR3 length: 12 amino acids. Germline loops: CDR1 MNHEY, CDR2 SVGAGI. Trimming removed 6 bases at V and 5 bases at J, with 10 bases between. CDR3 DNA: TGTGCCAGCAGCCCTGCCGGTACTGAAGCTTTCTTT. Its translation: CASSPAGTEAFF.

This clonotype came up a few times. The rearrangement links TRBV2 to TRBJ2-2; D remains unclear. From germline, CDR1 is SNHLY and CDR2 FYNNEI. The CDR3 is 14 residues long. Trimming shortened V by 7 bases and J by 5 bases, and 14 bases separated the two germline ends. CDR3 in DNA: TGTGCCAGCATGGGCACTGGGTCGACCGGGGAGCTGTTTTTT. Its protein is CASMGTGSTGELFF.